This T cell receptor beta chain appears in the sequencing data of a study of blood T cell repertoires in COVID-19. Germline assignment: CDR1 SNHLY and CDR2 FYNNEI. The length of the CDR3 is 14 residues. The V segment lost 2 bases and the J segment 1 base; nucleotides outside the gene matches: 2. TCRdb's table, derived via immunoSEQ multiplex PCR, lists solely in-frame clones and lacks some. The sample lists roughly 70,000 clones; approximately 80% were seen once. The chain uses TRBV2 and TRBJ2-7; 7 bases agree with TRBD1. What was sequenced was peripheral blood. The clonotype originates from a man aged 55 to 69 with COVID-19, enrolled during active disease. The CDR3 loop is CASSEQGESYEQYF. CDR3 nucleotide sequence: TGTGCCAGCAGTGAACAGGGGGAGTCCTACGAGCAGTACTTC.